Below, 24 T cell receptor beta chains from the same sample are listed, as sequenced in a study of T cell responses to AZD1222 COVID-19 vaccine. Sequencing used immunoSEQ multiplex PCR; TCRdb keeps in-frame clones, though not all of them. The sample comprises 84,000 or so clones, 70% to 90% of which are singletons, and about 5% rests with the top ten. The sequencing here drew on peripheral blood, taken on day 0 of MenACWY control vaccination. All receptors come from an adult in good health.

The chain links TRBV11-3 to TRBJ2-1; 11 nucleotides line up with TRBD2. The CDR3 sequence is 16 residues long. Germline CDR1 SGHNT, CDR2 YENEEA. V gave up 5 bases and J gave up 7 bases; unmatched junction bases: 10. The chain's CDR3 is CASSPTRSGGGNEQFF. CDR3 in DNA: TGTGCCAGCAGCCCGACCCGTAGCGGGGGGGGAAATGAGCAGTTCTTC. Full variable domain (rest looked up from reference TRBV11-3 and TRBJ2-1): EAGVVQSPRYKIIEKKQPVAFWCNPISGHNTLYWYLQNLGQGPELLIRYENEEAVDDSQLPKDRFSAERLKGVDSTLKIQPAELGDSAVYLCASSPTRSGGGNEQFFGPGTRLTVL.

The chain couples TRBV19 to TRBJ1-4; unclear D gene. CDR1 LNHDA and CDR2 SQIVND come from the germline V gene (reference sequence). Trimming removed 5 bases from V and 7 bases from J, with 14 bases in between. The CDR3 contains 14 residues. CDR3 sequence (DNA): TGTGCCAGTAGTTCTGGGTCTTTGGGTGAAAAACTGTTTTTT. Its protein product is CASSSGSLGEKLFF.

The chain employs TRBV27 and TRBJ1-2; D is perhaps TRBD1 (6 bases). This CDR3 contains 13 residues. From germline, CDR1 is MNHEY and CDR2 SMNVEV (reference sequence). V lost 4 bases to trimming and J lost 4 bases, with 10 bases between them. CDR3: CASSSLTGYGYTF. The DNA for the CDR3 is TGTGCCAGCAGTTCCCTGACAGGCTATGGCTACACCTTC.

This chain joins TRBV12-3 or TRBV12-4 and TRBJ1-2; possibly TRBD1 for D (5 bases). The CDR3 covers 13 residues. Deletions cut 5 bases from V and 5 bases from J, with 12 bases between. The CDR3 DNA reads TGTGCCAGCAGTCTGGAGGGGCGGTATGGCTACACCTTC. Protein: CASSLEGRYGYTF.

The chain couples TRBV10-3 to TRBJ2-2, with D perhaps TRBD1 or TRBD2 (5 bases each). The V gene's germline CDR1 is ENHRY and CDR2 SYGVKD. The CDR3 has 16 residues. V lost 0 bases, J lost 7 bases, and 15 bases lay in between. CDR3 region: CAISESPGKRGGELFF. The CDR3 DNA sequence: TGTGCCATCAGTGAGTCCCCGGGGAAGAGGGGCGGGGAGCTGTTTTTT.

The gene calls are TRBV18 and TRBJ2-5, with D hard to call. CDR3 length equals 14 residues. V lost 3 bases and J lost 1, with 9 bases in between. Germline CDR1 is KGHSH and CDR2 is LQKENI. In nucleotides, the CDR3 is TGTGCCAGCTCACCCCCGGCGCTCCAAGAGACCCAGTACTTC. The encoded protein is CASSPPALQETQYF.

This clone was counted once. The chain links TRBV28 to TRBJ2-2, with TRBD2 matching 14 bases. The germline V gene has CDR1 MDHEN and CDR2 SYDVKM. Losses at the gene ends were 8 bases for V and 1 base for J; bases not matched to a gene: 3. This CDR3 comprises 16 residues. This CDR3 is CASDGTSGGNTGELFF. CDR3 in DNA: TGTGCCAGCGACGGGACTAGCGGGGGGAACACCGGGGAGCTGTTTTTT.

The rearrangement links TRBV5-4 to TRBJ2-3; D gene uncertain. Trimming took 2 bases from V and 3 from J, leaving 10 bases between them. Per the germline V gene, CDR1 is SGHNT and CDR2 is YYREEE (reference sequence). This CDR3 contains 14 residues. CDR3 loop: CASSLREETDTQYF. DNA of the CDR3: TGTGCCAGCAGCTTAAGAGAGGAGACAGATACGCAGTATTTT.

V and J are TRBV27 and TRBJ2-3; TRBD2 matches 10 bases. The CDR3 contains 16 residues. Germline V gene sequence: CDR1 MNHEY, CDR2 SMNVEV (reference sequence). V gave up 5 bases and J gave up 1 base; unmatched junction bases: 6. The CDR3 nucleotides are TGTGCCAGCAGTGTACTCGGGACTAGCGGCACAGATACGCAGTATTTT. This gives the protein CASSVLGTSGTDTQYF.

The V and J genes are TRBV3-1 (or the pseudogene TRBV3-2) and TRBJ2-5; 16 bases fit TRBD2. V lost 6 bases and J lost 3; bases outside the gene matches: 7. CDR3 size: 17 residues. Looked up from germline, CDR1 is LGHDT and CDR2 is YNNKEL (reference sequence). The CDR3 coding sequence is TGTGCCAGCAGACTGAAGGGACTAGCGGGGGGGAAAGAGACCCAGTACTTC. This translates into CASRLKGLAGGKETQYF.

The chain links TRBV7-9 to TRBJ1-1, with D possibly TRBD1 on 5 matching bases. Germline V gives CDR1 SEHNR, CDR2 FQNEAQ (reference sequence). Trimming pared 5 bases from V and 1 base from J, leaving 11 bases between. The CDR3 has 14 amino acids. The CDR3 bases are TGTGCCAGCAGCCAGGGAGGCTGGAACACTGAAGCTTTCTTT. This codes for CASSQGGWNTEAFF.

The CDR3: CAWSPQAPRGAFF. CDR3 DNA: TGTGCCTGGAGTCCCCAAGCTCCTCGGGGGGCTTTCTTT. This chain uses TRBV30 with TRBJ1-1, with D possibly being TRBD1 (5 bases). The CDR3 length is 13 residues. V was cut by 2 bases and J by 11 bases, with 18 bases left in between. Germline CDR1 reads GTSNPN; CDR2 reads SVGIG (reference sequence).

This clone has only one observation. The V and J genes are TRBV30 and TRBJ2-7, with D maybe TRBD1 (6 bases). V lost 3 bases, J lost 4 bases, and 13 bases lay in between. Germline V gene sequence: CDR1 GTSNPN, CDR2 SVGIG (reference sequence). This CDR3 is 13 amino acids long. The CDR3 loop reads CAWRNRVGYEQYF. The CDR3 region has the DNA TGTGCCTGGAGAAACAGGGTCGGGTACGAGCAGTACTTC.

This clone is a singleton in its sample. The CDR3 nucleotides are TGTGCCAGCAGTGACCGATCGCGAGGGCGGGGGAGAGAGACCCAGTACTTC. It codes for CASSDRSRGRGRETQYF. The genes are TRBV25-1 and TRBJ2-5, with TRBD2 matching 7 bases. Trimming took 3 bases from V and 4 from J; bases not matched to a gene: 14. The CDR3 is 17 amino acids. Germline lookup yields CDR1 MGHDK and CDR2 SYGVNS. The full variable domain, in which reference TRBV25-1 and TRBJ2-5 provide the parts outside the CDR3, is EADIYQTPRYLVIGTGKKITLECSQTMGHDKMYWYQQDPGMELHLIHYSYGVNSTEKGDLSSESTVSRIRTEHFPLTLESARPSHTSQYLCASSDRSRGRGRETQYFGPGTRLLVL.

The chain has TRBV2 and TRBJ2-1; TRBD1 matches 7 bases. The CDR3 runs to 15 residues. The V gene's germline CDR1 is SNHLY and CDR2 FYNNEI. V was pared by 7 bases and J by 0 bases, with 6 bases of the junction left unmatched. For the CDR3, the DNA is TGTGCCAGCATCCTACAGGGGAGCTCCTACAATGAGCAGTTCTTC. This codes for CASILQGSSYNEQFF.

This chain uses TRBV6-4 with TRBJ1-1; tentative D call: TRBD1 (5 bases). The CDR3 extends over 13 amino acids. Trimming left V 5 bases short and J 1 base short, with 8 bases between. In germline, CDR1 is MRHNA, CDR2 SNTAGT. Here the CDR3 reads CASSRTKNTEAFF. DNA for the CDR3: TGTGCCAGCAGTCGGACAAAGAACACTGAAGCTTTCTTT.

V gene TRBV2 combines with J gene TRBJ1-5; weak D call: TRBD1 (6 bases). The CDR3 is made up of 15 amino acids. Germline values: CDR1 SNHLY, CDR2 FYNNEI. V was shortened by 6 bases and J by 2 bases, with 14 bases between the two germline ends. CDR3 protein: CASRRGAVRNQPQHF. Here the CDR3 DNA reads TGTGCCAGCAGGCGGGGGGCCGTTCGCAATCAGCCCCAGCATTTT.

CDR3 DNA sequence: TGCGCCAGCAGCCAAAACGGTAATATTCAGCCCCAGCATTTT. This encodes CASSQNGNIQPQHF. The chain recombines TRBV4-3 with TRBJ1-5, with D unclear. The germline gives CDR1 LGHNA, CDR2 YSLEER. V shed 2 bases and J shed 6 bases, with 11 bases lying between them. This CDR3 region has 14 residues.

This chain connects TRBV7-2 to TRBJ2-3; TRBD2 aligns across 9 bases. Per germline, CDR1 SGHTA and CDR2 FQGNSA. CDR3 size: 16 residues. J was trimmed by 4 bases and V by 3 bases; bases with no gene match: 8. In DNA, the CDR3 is TGTGCCAGCAGCTTTTGGGGCGGGGGGGCCGCAGATACGCAGTATTTT. Protein: CASSFWGGGAADTQYF. The variable domain in full, completed from reference TRBV7-2 and TRBJ2-3, reads GAGVSQSPSNKVTEKGKDVELRCDPISGHTALYWYRQSLGQGLEFLIYFQGNSAPDKSGLPSDRFSAERTGGSVSTLTIQRTQQEDSAVYLCASSFWGGGAADTQYFGPGTRLTVL.

The chain recombines TRBV7-2 with TRBJ1-5; D is unresolved. This CDR3 region has 16 residues. The germline V gene has CDR1 SGHTA and CDR2 FQGNSA. V was trimmed by 1 base and J by 1 base, leaving 11 bases between them. The CDR3 nucleotides read TGTGCCAGCAGCTTAGGGGATACATGGAGCAATCAGCCCCAGCATTTT. As protein: CASSLGDTWSNQPQHF.

The rearrangement uses TRBV11-3 and TRBJ1-1, with a possible D match to TRBD1 (6 bases). The length of the CDR3 is 14 residues. Trimming removed 1 base at V and 3 bases at J, with 9 bases between. Germline V gene lookup returns CDR1 SGHNT and CDR2 YENEEA. The CDR3 DNA reads as TGTGCCAGCAGCTTAGGGGGGGGCGACACTGAAGCTTTCTTT. This codes for CASSLGGGDTEAFF.

The chain uses TRBV9 and TRBJ2-7, with a possible D match to TRBD1 (6 bases). Germline CDR1 is SGDLS and CDR2 is YYNGEE. The CDR3 has 15 residues. The ends were cut back, 4 bases at V and 3 bases at J, with 17 bases in the middle. The CDR3 reads CASSSLGPGDYEQYF. The CDR3 bases are TGTGCCAGCAGCTCCCTGGGGCCAGGGGACTACGAGCAGTACTTC.

This clone was observed a few times. The V gene is TRBV11-2, the J gene TRBJ2-2; no firm D call. The CDR3 loop spans 13 amino acids. Trimming pared 5 bases from V and 4 bases from J, leaving 8 bases between. CDR1 is SGHAT, CDR2 FQNNGV, per germline. CDR3 loop: CASSVGATGELFF. The CDR3 region has the DNA TGTGCCAGCAGCGTTGGAGCCACCGGGGAGCTGTTTTTT. The full variable domain, in which reference TRBV11-2 and TRBJ2-2 provide the parts outside the CDR3, is EAGVAQSPRYKIIEKRQSVAFWCNPISGHATLYWYQQILGQGPKLLIQFQNNGVVDDSQLPKDRFSAERLKGVDSTLKIQPAKLEDSAVYLCASSVGATGELFFGEGSRLTVL.

This chain joins TRBV30 and TRBJ1-4, with TRBD1 matching over 10 bases. Per the germline V gene, CDR1 is GTSNPN and CDR2 is SVGIG (reference sequence). V shed 2 bases, J shed 7 bases, and the junction held 7 bases outside the gene matches. The CDR3 is 15 residues long. This CDR3 is CAWSMTGGLGEKLFF. CDR3 coding DNA: TGTGCCTGGAGTATGACAGGGGGCCTAGGTGAAAAACTGTTTTTT.